One and the same sample provided the 21 T cell receptor beta chains below, sequenced in a study of blood T cell repertoires in COVID-19. Here immunoSEQ multiplex PCR was the method, and the copy in TCRdb shows in-frame clones only, minus some. The data show about 120,000 clones, around 80% seen once. Sequencing was done on a sample of peripheral blood. The receptor set was obtained from a man at least 80 years old with active or convalescent COVID-19.

V is TRBV7-2 and J is TRBJ2-7; TRBD1 is a possible D gene (5 bases). The CDR3 is 13 amino acids. Germline lookup yields CDR1 SGHTA and CDR2 FQGNSA. With 3 bases removed from V and 3 bases from J, the gap between germline ends came to 9 bases. The CDR3 sequence is CASSFLQDYEQYF. The CDR3 nucleotides are TGTGCCAGCAGCTTCTTACAGGACTACGAGCAGTACTTC.

This clone showed up just a few times. The V gene is TRBV4-3, the J gene TRBJ2-5; D gene unclear. Trimming took 1 base from V and 4 from J, leaving 16 bases between them. CDR1 and CDR2 (germline): LGHNA, YSLEER. The CDR3 has 16 residues. The CDR3 coding sequence is TGCGCCAGCAGCCAAGCCCGTGGTGATAGCAGAGAGACCCAGTACTTC. This gives the protein CASSQARGDSRETQYF.

This rearrangement joins TRBV7-2 to TRBJ2-1; 14 bases fit TRBD2. V shed 5 bases and J 6 bases; nucleotides not matched to a gene: 9. Per the germline V gene, CDR1 is SGHTA and CDR2 is FQGNSA. The length of the CDR3 is 17 residues. For the CDR3, the DNA is TGTGCCAGCAGCCCGCGACTAGCGGGGGGGTGGGGCAATGAGCAGTTCTTC. Protein sequence: CASSPRLAGGWGNEQFF.

A note on this clone: In the same sample, other DNA sequences code for this CDR3. This chain connects TRBV12-5 to TRBJ2-1; 7 bases agree with TRBD2. The V gene's germline CDR1 is LGHNT and CDR2 FRNRAP. The CDR3 consists of 12 residues. The V gene end was trimmed by 7 bases and the J gene end by 6 bases; junction bases not matched to a gene: 3. The CDR3 DNA is TGTGCTAGTGCCCCGGGGGGCAATGAGCAGTTCTTC. This encodes CASAPGGNEQFF. The whole variable domain, remainder taken from reference TRBV12-5 and TRBJ2-1, is DARVTQTPRHKVTEMGQEVTMRCQPILGHNTVFWYRQTMMQGLELLAYFRNRAPLDDSGMPKDRFSAEMPDATLATLKIQPSEPRDSAVYFCASAPGGNEQFFGPGTRLTVL.

This clone was recorded a few times. The chain carries TRBV5-6 and TRBJ1-5, with 10 bases lining up with TRBD1. Germline loops: CDR1 SGHDT, CDR2 YYEEEE. V was pared by 1 base and J by 6 bases, with 7 bases of the junction left unmatched. The CDR3 totals 16 residues. Written as DNA, the CDR3 is TGTGCCAGCAGCTTGCCCAGAGACAGGGGGCTTCAGCCCCAGCATTTT. Translated, it gives CASSLPRDRGLQPQHF.

The V call is TRBV7-9, the J call TRBJ2-7, with D possibly TRBD1 on 5 matching bases. The ends were cut back, 5 bases at V and 7 bases at J, with 12 bases in the middle. Germline V gives CDR1 SEHNR, CDR2 FQNEAQ (reference sequence). CDR3 length: 12 amino acids. The CDR3 spells CASSPGLGEQYF. The CDR3 nucleotides read TGTGCCAGCAGCCCAGGGTTGGGGGAGCAGTACTTC.

The chain links TRBV3-1 (or the pseudogene TRBV3-2) to TRBJ2-7; D gene uncertain. Trimming shortened V by 4 bases and J by 0 bases, and 13 bases separated the two germline ends. The CDR3 extends over 15 amino acids. Per germline, CDR1 LGHDT and CDR2 YNNKEL (reference sequence). The CDR3 DNA follows: TGTGCCAGCAGCCGGTTGGCCCGCAACTCCTACGAGCAGTACTTC. Translated, it gives CASSRLARNSYEQYF.

The V gene is TRBV3-1 (or the pseudogene TRBV3-2), the J gene TRBJ2-3, with TRBD2 identical over 10 bases. Germline assignment: CDR1 LGHDT and CDR2 YNNKEL (reference sequence). CDR3 size: 15 residues. Trimming cost V 2 bases and J 6 bases; bases outside gene matches: 5. CDR3 loop: CASSQTSGVYDTQYF. The CDR3 DNA reads TGTGCCAGCAGCCAAACTAGCGGGGTATACGATACGCAGTATTTT.

The chain links TRBV14 to TRBJ1-1; TRBD1 aligns across 8 bases. Per germline, CDR1 SGHDN and CDR2 FVKESK. CDR3 length: 14 amino acids. V shed 5 bases, J shed 6 bases, and the junction held 8 bases outside the gene matches. CDR3 bases: TGTGCCAGCAGCTTAGGACAGGGCTTCCCTGAAGCTTTCTTT. Translating gives CASSLGQGFPEAFF.

This chain connects TRBV5-1 to TRBJ2-3, with D hard to call. Trimming shortened V by 0 bases and J by 0 bases, and 5 bases separated the two germline ends. Germline CDR1 SGHRS, CDR2 YFSETQ. There are 14 residues in the CDR3. CDR3 residues: CASSLGGSTDTQYF. The CDR3 DNA sequence: TGCGCCAGCAGCTTGGGAGGCAGCACAGATACGCAGTATTTT.

This sequence joins TRBV2 and TRBJ1-4, with D maybe TRBD1 (6 bases). Germline V lookup: CDR1 SNHLY, CDR2 FYNNEI. Between the trimmed V and J ends, which lost 5 bases and 7 bases, there was a span of 17 bases. This CDR3 is built from 15 residues. CDR3 in amino acids: CASSLWDTRTEKLFF. DNA for the CDR3: TGTGCCAGCAGTCTTTGGGACACCCGTACTGAAAAACTGTTTTTT.

The chain employs TRBV5-1 and TRBJ2-3; TRBD2 agrees at 12 bases. V trimming: 3 bases; J trimming: 4 bases; junction bases outside the gene matches: 6. CDR1 and CDR2 (germline): SGHRS, YFSETQ. The CDR3 spans 16 residues. CDR3 coding DNA: TGCGCCAGCAGCTCAGGGCTAGCGGGGGGGCCAGATACGCAGTATTTT. Amino acids: CASSSGLAGGPDTQYF.

CDR3 in amino acids: CASSYPGQGRNQPQHF. The DNA for the CDR3 is TGTGCCAGCAGCTACCCGGGACAGGGGCGCAATCAGCCCCAGCATTTT. V usage is TRBV11-2 and J usage is TRBJ1-5, with 10 bases that match TRBD1. This CDR3 has 16 amino acids. The junction had 5 bases not matched to a gene; V was cut back by 4 bases and J by 2 bases. Per the germline V gene, CDR1 is SGHAT and CDR2 is FQNNGV.

V usage is TRBV5-4 and J usage is TRBJ2-2, with 8 bases aligning to TRBD2. The J segment lost 1 base and the V segment lost 6 bases, leaving 11 bases of the junction unmatched. This CDR3 has 17 amino acids. Germline V CDR1 and CDR2: SGHNT, YYREEE (reference sequence). CDR3 DNA: TGTGCCAGCACCCCGCAGGGAGCGGGGGAGAACACCGGGGAGCTGTTTTTT. This translates into CASTPQGAGENTGELFF.

In this sample, this clone turned up once. The rearrangement joins TRBV11-2 to TRBJ2-5; a weak D match, TRBD1 (6 bases). Trimming pared 5 bases from V and 7 bases from J, leaving 23 bases between. There are 16 residues in the CDR3. CDR1 and CDR2 from the germline V gene are SGHAT and FQNNGV. CDR3: CASSESGTTGPGTQYF. The CDR3 nucleotides are TGTGCCAGCAGCGAATCCGGAACGACAGGTCCAGGGACCCAGTACTTC.

The chain combines TRBV2 with TRBJ2-2; D may be TRBD1 (6 bases). This CDR3 is built from 16 residues. The germline V gene has CDR1 SNHLY and CDR2 FYNNEI. Trimming shortened V by 2 bases and J by 4 bases, and 14 bases separated the two germline ends. The CDR3 reads CASSEQGTPTTGELFF. The CDR3 region has the DNA TGTGCCAGCAGTGAACAGGGGACCCCAACCACCGGGGAGCTGTTTTTT.

This sequence joins TRBV29-1 and TRBJ2-1; 8 bases match TRBD1. V dropped 5 bases and J dropped 0; count of bases not matched to a gene: 3. This CDR3 spans 14 amino acids. The germline CDR1 and CDR2 sequences are SQVTM and ANQGSEA. Here the CDR3 DNA reads TGCAGCGTTCCAGGACAGGGCTCCTACAATGAGCAGTTCTTC. Its protein is CSVPGQGSYNEQFF.

The chain is built from TRBV5-1 and TRBJ1-4; no definite D call. The V gene's germline CDR1 is SGHRS and CDR2 YFSETQ. CDR3 length equals 14 residues. Trimming shortened V by 1 base and J by 7 bases, and 11 bases separated the two germline ends. DNA for the CDR3: TGCGCCAGCAGCTTGATTCAGGCGGGTGAAAAACTGTTTTTT. It translates to CASSLIQAGEKLFF.

V usage is TRBV27 and J usage is TRBJ2-7, with D possibly being TRBD1 (5 bases). The CDR3 loop spans 14 amino acids. CDR1 MNHEY and CDR2 SMNVEV come from the germline V gene (reference sequence). Deletions cut 5 bases from V and 3 bases from J, with 14 bases between. CDR3 in amino acids: CASSPHRQSYEQYF. CDR3 DNA sequence: TGTGCCAGCAGTCCGCACCGACAGAGCTACGAGCAGTACTTC.

The CDR3 loop reads CASSPLSGNTIYF. The CDR3 nucleotides are TGTGCCAGTAGTCCCCTCTCTGGAAACACCATATATTTT. V gene TRBV19 combines with J gene TRBJ1-3; no definite D call. V was trimmed by 5 bases and J by 0 bases, leaving 5 bases between them. Per the germline V gene, CDR1 is LNHDA and CDR2 is SQIVND (reference sequence). This CDR3 is built from 13 residues.

CDR3 region: CASSWTSGGSYEQYF. DNA of the CDR3: TGTGCCAGCAGCTGGACTAGCGGGGGCTCCTACGAGCAGTACTTC. The rearrangement uses TRBV6-5 and TRBJ2-7; 13 bases are a match to TRBD2. Losses at the gene ends were 6 bases for V and 0 bases for J; bases not matched to a gene: 2. Germline assignment: CDR1 MNHEY and CDR2 SVGAGI. The CDR3 is made up of 15 amino acids.